This TCR beta chain was captured in a study of Ad26.COV2.S vaccination and SARS-CoV-2 variants. Study conclusions and caveats: Post-vaccination breadth of spike-specific CD8+ and CD4+ T cell responses was reportedly substantial.

TCRdb's copy holds only in-frame clones and misses some; the assay was immunoSEQ multiplex PCR. The sample yields approximately 410,000 clones, 88% seen once. Described treatment: roughly 18 received Ad26.COV2.S at low or high dose, single or two shots; about five received placebo; per-sample allocation not given. Sampling happened 63 days after the first vaccine or placebo injection. Concerning this clone: Its antigen is still unknown.

Trimming shortened V by 4 bases and J by 2 bases, and 20 bases separated the two germline ends. CDR1 is SGHAT, CDR2 FQNNGV, per germline. This CDR3 comprises 17 residues. The chain recombines TRBV11-2 with TRBJ1-2; weak D call: TRBD1 (5 bases). The origin of this receptor is a person aged 18-60 years who received the Ad26.COV2.S COVID-19 vaccine or a placebo. The sequencing here drew on peripheral blood, taken in a trial of Ad26.COV2.S vaccine versus placebo. CDR3 in amino acids: CASSSPLRGARNYGYTF. The CDR3 region has the DNA TGTGCCAGCAGCTCCCCGTTGAGGGGCGCAAGAAACTATGGCTACACCTTC.